One and the same sample provided the 31 T cell receptor beta chains below, sequenced in a study of OX40 agonist ivuxolimab in advanced cancers. TCRdb's copy holds only in-frame clones and misses some; the assay was immunoSEQ multiplex PCR. Of about 45,000 clones listed, around 94% are singletons. This material consisted of CD4+ or CD8+ T cells sorted from blood, taken in a trial of the OX40 agonist ivuxolimab. The receptors originated from an adult with an advanced solid tumor such as melanoma, head and neck, liver or kidney cancer.

As DNA, the CDR3 is TGCAGCGTTGAAGGCAGAAGTGGCTACACCTTC. Its protein product is CSVEGRSGYTF. The chain joins TRBV29-1 to TRBJ1-2; no clear D gene. This CDR3 is built from 11 residues. V lost 1 base and J lost 7, with 7 bases in between. Germline V gives CDR1 SQVTM, CDR2 ANQGSEA.

This chain's CDR3 is CAWGAVYEQYF. CDR3 coding DNA: TGTGCCTGGGGGGCGGTCTACGAGCAGTACTTC. This chain uses TRBV30 with TRBJ2-7; the D gene is possibly TRBD1 (5 bases). The germline V gene has CDR1 GTSNPN and CDR2 SVGIG (reference sequence). The germline V and J ends were trimmed by 5 bases and 3 bases, with 8 bases remaining between them. CDR3 length: 11 residues.

The chain's CDR3 is CASSPTGQTNTGELFF. The CDR3 DNA sequence: TGTGCCAGCAGTCCTACAGGACAGACTAACACCGGGGAGCTGTTTTTT. The rearrangement links TRBV27 to TRBJ2-2; D perhaps matches TRBD1 (6 bases). This CDR3 contains 16 residues. Germline V gene lookup returns CDR1 MNHEY and CDR2 SMNVEV (reference sequence). The V gene lost 5 bases and the J gene lost 2 bases, with 15 bases spanning the gap.

The rearrangement uses TRBV30 and TRBJ1-2; D is possibly TRBD1 (5 bases). The CDR3 is made up of 16 amino acids. CDR1 is GTSNPN and CDR2 is SVGIG in the germline V gene (reference sequence). V was pared by 0 bases and J by 2 bases, with 16 bases between. The DNA of the CDR3 is TGTGCCTGGAGTGTACTTGACAGACTAAACAACTATGGCTACACCTTC. It is translated as CAWSVLDRLNNYGYTF.

The gene calls are TRBV27 and TRBJ1-1, with no clear D. V was trimmed by 5 bases and J by 4 bases, leaving 8 bases between them. The CDR3 length is 12 residues. Germline V CDR1 and CDR2: MNHEY, SMNVEV (reference sequence). The CDR3 spells CASSVAGTEAFF. The CDR3 nucleotides are TGTGCCAGCAGTGTGGCGGGCACTGAAGCTTTCTTT.

The chain combines TRBV7-9 with TRBJ1-2, with TRBD1 matching 8 bases. The CDR3 is 15 residues long. V trimming: 3 bases; J trimming: 6 bases; junction bases outside the gene matches: 9. Germline assignment: CDR1 SEHNR and CDR2 FQNEAQ (reference sequence). CDR3 nucleotides: TGTGCCAGCAGCTTTTGGACAGGGACCATGGATGGCTACACCTTC. It yields the protein CASSFWTGTMDGYTF.

The chain is built from TRBV15 and TRBJ1-5, with 7 bases lining up with TRBD1. Per the germline V gene, CDR1 is LNHNV and CDR2 is YYDKDF (reference sequence). V trimming: 4 bases; J trimming: 3 bases; junction bases outside the gene matches: 6. The CDR3 is 15 amino acids. The CDR3 DNA reads as TGTGCCACCAGCACGGGACAGCGGAACAATCAGCCCCAGCATTTT. Encoded protein: CATSTGQRNNQPQHF.

This clone was detected once. This chain uses TRBV27 with TRBJ1-1, with D perhaps TRBD1 (5 bases). Germline-derived CDR1 and CDR2 are MNHEY and SMNVEV (reference sequence). This CDR3 is built from 14 residues. Trimming removed 2 bases at V and 3 bases at J, with 10 bases between. In DNA form, the CDR3 reads TGTGCCAGCAGTTTACGACAGTCGCACACTGAAGCTTTCTTT. This sequence encodes CASSLRQSHTEAFF.

The genes are TRBV19 and TRBJ2-7; 11 bases line up with TRBD2. There are 15 residues in the CDR3. Trimming at V came to 2 bases and at J to 2 bases, leaving 2 bases not matched to a gene. Per the germline V gene, CDR1 is LNHDA and CDR2 is SQIVND (reference sequence). The CDR3 sequence is CASSIRGLAAYEQYF. CDR3 nucleotides: TGTGCCAGTAGTATACGGGGACTAGCGGCCTACGAGCAGTACTTC.

The chain combines TRBV4-1 with TRBJ2-3, with D possibly called TRBD1 or TRBD2 (5 bases each). CDR1 MGHRA and CDR2 YSYEKL come from the germline V gene. Trimming pared 1 base from V and 1 base from J, leaving 9 bases between. The CDR3 loop spans 15 amino acids. The CDR3 here is CASSQGVGGTDTQYF. In nucleotides, the CDR3 is TGCGCCAGCAGCCAAGGTGTGGGGGGCACAGATACGCAGTATTTT.

The chain uses TRBV7-9 and TRBJ2-7; D is ambiguous. V shed 4 bases and J shed 6 bases, with 16 bases lying between them. CDR3 length: 14 amino acids. CDR1 is SEHNR and CDR2 is FQNEAQ in the germline V gene (reference sequence). The CDR3 DNA reads as TGTGCCAGCAGCTCCTGGTCCCGTATTGCCGAGCAGTACTTC. It encodes CASSSWSRIAEQYF.

The chain couples TRBV29-1 to TRBJ2-1; D is unclear. From germline, CDR1 is SQVTM and CDR2 ANQGSEA. The CDR3 has 10 amino acids. The CDR3 nucleotides read TGCAATTTTGGCGACCAGGAGCAGTTCTTC. It yields the protein CNFGDQEQFF.

The chain has TRBV4-3 and TRBJ2-1, with D possibly being TRBD1 or TRBD2 (5 bases each). Trimming removed 5 bases at V and 0 bases at J, with 14 bases between. There are 16 residues in the CDR3. Germline V CDR1 and CDR2: LGHNA, YSLEER. The CDR3 DNA sequence: TGCGCCAGCAGCGAGCATGCAGGGAGCTCCTACAATGAGCAGTTCTTC. Residues: CASSEHAGSSYNEQFF.

This clone was observed a single time. V usage is TRBV2 and J usage is TRBJ1-1; D may be TRBD1 (6 bases). Deletions cut 6 bases from V and 4 bases from J, with 9 bases between. The CDR3 totals 12 residues. Germline CDR1 is SNHLY and CDR2 is FYNNEI. As DNA, the CDR3 is TGTGCCAGCAGAGCAGGGGCCACTGAAGCTTTCTTT. This encodes CASRAGATEAFF.

The rearrangement links TRBV5-5 to TRBJ1-5; D unclear. This CDR3 comprises 14 residues. Germline-derived CDR1 and CDR2 are SGHKS and YYEKEE (reference sequence). V shed 3 bases and J shed 5 bases, with 12 bases lying between them. The CDR3 DNA reads TGTGCCAGCAGCTCGGACGGACCCTATCAGCCCCAGCATTTT. Its translation: CASSSDGPYQPQHF.

The rearrangement joins TRBV4-1 to TRBJ2-3; TRBD1 matches 9 bases. Losses at the gene ends were 1 base for V and 6 bases for J; bases not matched to a gene: 8. Germline V gene lookup returns CDR1 MGHRA and CDR2 YSYEKL. The length of the CDR3 is 16 residues. Written as DNA, the CDR3 is TGCGCCAGCAGCCAAGTTGGGACAGGGATGGAGGATACGCAGTATTTT. Its protein is CASSQVGTGMEDTQYF.

This clone was detected only a few times. V and J are TRBV5-1 and TRBJ1-3, with 7 bases identical to TRBD1. The ends lost 1 base at V and 2 bases at J; junction bases unmatched: 0. The CDR3 has 14 residues. The germline CDR1 and CDR2 sequences are SGHRS and YFSETQ. The CDR3 DNA reads TGCGCCAGCAGCTTGACAGGGGCTGGAAACACCATATATTTT. Encoded protein: CASSLTGAGNTIYF. Using reference TRBV5-1 and TRBJ1-3 for the parts outside the CDR3, the full variable domain is KAGVTQTPRYLIKTRGQQVTLSCSPISGHRSVSWYQQTPGQGLQFLFEYFSETQRNKGNFPGRFSGRQFSNSRSEMNVSTLELGDSALYLCASSLTGAGNTIYFGEGSWLTVV.

V is TRBV5-1 and J is TRBJ2-7, with TRBD1 matching over 10 bases. CDR1 SGHRS and CDR2 YFSETQ come from the germline V gene. This CDR3 spans 18 amino acids. Trimming cost V 8 bases and J 0 bases; bases outside gene matches: 17. The CDR3 bases are TGCGCCAGTAAGACAGGGGGCCAGCAATGGGGTAGCTCCTACGAGCAGTACTTC. It specifies CASKTGGQQWGSSYEQYF.

The V gene is TRBV29-1, the J gene TRBJ2-3; the D gene could be TRBD1 or TRBD2 (5 bases each). Germline CDR1 is SQVTM and CDR2 is ANQGSEA. The CDR3 has 14 residues. Trimming cost V 0 bases and J 8 bases, with 15 bases left between them. The CDR3 reads CSVEEYRDPGTQYF. The CDR3 nucleotides read TGCAGCGTTGAAGAATATCGGGACCCCGGTACGCAGTATTTT.

The chain is built from TRBV28 and TRBJ2-1, with 9 nucleotides matching TRBD2. Germline CDR1 and CDR2: MDHEN and SYDVKM. Germline trimming cut 10 bases from V and 1 base from J; bases unmatched to any gene: 26. The CDR3 runs 21 residues. CDR3 region: CATWGGNVGGRAPVSYNEQFF. DNA of the CDR3: TGTGCCACCTGGGGGGGTAATGTCGGCGGGAGGGCCCCGGTTTCCTACAATGAGCAGTTCTTC.

The J gene is TRBJ2-7, the V gene TRBV13; 9 positions match TRBD2. Germline V CDR1 and CDR2: PRHDT, FYEKMQ (reference sequence). With 3 bases clipped from V and 4 bases from J, the junction kept 1 base outside the gene matches. The CDR3 has 13 residues. The CDR3 reads CASSLSGRYEQYF. Here the CDR3 DNA reads TGTGCCAGCAGCTTGAGCGGGAGGTACGAGCAGTACTTC.

The chain uses TRBV5-1 and TRBJ2-2, with 13 positions matching TRBD2. From germline, CDR1 is SGHRS and CDR2 YFSETQ. The J segment lost 0 bases and the V segment lost 4 bases, leaving 3 bases of the junction unmatched. The CDR3 sequence is 17 residues long. The DNA for the CDR3 is TGCGCCAGCAGCCAAGGACTAGCGGGGGCGAACACCGGGGAGCTGTTTTTT. It translates to CASSQGLAGANTGELFF.

The chain couples TRBV9 to TRBJ1-1; TRBD1 matches at 10 bases. The junction had 15 bases not matched to a gene; V was cut back by 3 bases and J by 1 base. The CDR3 has 19 amino acids. Germline CDR1 reads SGDLS; CDR2 reads YYNGEE. In DNA, the CDR3 is TGTGCCAGCAGCGCAGGGGGAACTCCGGGACAGGGGTCGAACACTGAAGCTTTCTTT. Its translation is CASSAGGTPGQGSNTEAFF.

This chain connects TRBV6-4 to TRBJ2-1; no definite D call. V lost 5 bases and J lost 5, with 10 bases in between. The CDR3 covers 13 residues. CDR1 and CDR2 from the germline V gene are MRHNA and SNTAGT. CDR3 in amino acids: CASSLSYDNEQFF. The CDR3 DNA follows: TGTGCCAGCAGTCTAAGCTATGACAATGAGCAGTTCTTC.

The chain links TRBV13 to TRBJ2-7; 7 bases line up with TRBD1. This CDR3 is built from 13 residues. CDR1 is PRHDT, CDR2 FYEKMQ, per germline (reference sequence). Trimming took 4 bases from V and 4 from J; bases not matched to a gene: 4. The CDR3 DNA sequence: TGTGCCAGCAGCTCTACAGGGGTATACGAGCAGTACTTC. Its protein is CASSSTGVYEQYF. Full variable domain (rest looked up from reference TRBV13 and TRBJ2-7): AAGVIQSPRHLIKEKRETATLKCYPIPRHDTVYWYQQGPGQDPQFLISFYEKMQSDKGSIPDRFSAQQFSDYHSELNMSSLELGDSALYFCASSSTGVYEQYFGPGTRLTVT.

The chain couples TRBV10-3 to TRBJ2-1; 7 nucleotides match TRBD2. Trimming cost V 5 bases and J 5 bases; bases outside gene matches: 3. Germline CDR1 is ENHRY and CDR2 is SYGVKD. The CDR3 has 13 residues. CDR3 amino acids: CAISPGLDNEQFF. CDR3 DNA sequence: TGTGCCATCAGTCCCGGACTAGACAATGAGCAGTTCTTC.

In this sample, this clone turned up a few times. The chain carries TRBV7-2 and TRBJ2-7, with TRBD2 matching 8 bases. The CDR3 length is 17 residues. The germline CDR1 and CDR2 sequences are SGHTA and FQGNSA. V lost 1 base and J lost 5; bases outside the gene matches: 13. Here the CDR3 reads CASSLGGLAQVFHEQYF. CDR3 bases: TGTGCCAGCAGCTTAGGCGGACTAGCCCAAGTATTCCACGAGCAGTACTTC.

The chain is built from TRBV5-8 and TRBJ2-6; D gene ambiguous. CDR1 SGHTS and CDR2 YDEGEE come from the germline V gene. The CDR3 contains 15 residues. V was trimmed by 7 bases and J by 0 bases, leaving 11 bases between them. In nucleotides, the CDR3 is TGTGCCAGCCGCCATTGGGCCTCTGGGGCCAACGTCCTGACTTTC. Its translation is CASRHWASGANVLTF.

This clone was picked up one time. The gene calls are TRBV11-3 and TRBJ2-4, with no clear D. Trimming took 5 bases from V and 7 from J, leaving 6 bases between them. This CDR3 comprises 11 residues. Germline loops: CDR1 SGHNT, CDR2 YENEEA. The CDR3 sequence: CASSPGNIQYF. The CDR3 DNA reads as TGTGCCAGCAGCCCAGGCAACATTCAGTACTTC.

This clone was found a few times. The chain is built from TRBV14 and TRBJ1-1, with a possible D match to TRBD1 (5 bases). V lost 4 bases, J lost 4 bases, and 7 bases lay in between. Germline-derived CDR1 and CDR2 are SGHDN and FVKESK. This CDR3 has 12 amino acids. DNA for the CDR3: TGTGCCAGCAGCCTGGGGGTCACTGAAGCTTTCTTT. It codes for CASSLGVTEAFF.

The chain uses TRBV2 and TRBJ1-2; possible D gene TRBD1, 6 bases. This CDR3 spans 13 amino acids. Per germline, CDR1 SNHLY and CDR2 FYNNEI. V was cut by 6 bases and J by 3 bases, with 11 bases left in between. The CDR3 is CASSLQGYYGYTF. DNA of the CDR3: TGTGCCAGCAGCCTACAGGGATACTATGGCTACACCTTC.